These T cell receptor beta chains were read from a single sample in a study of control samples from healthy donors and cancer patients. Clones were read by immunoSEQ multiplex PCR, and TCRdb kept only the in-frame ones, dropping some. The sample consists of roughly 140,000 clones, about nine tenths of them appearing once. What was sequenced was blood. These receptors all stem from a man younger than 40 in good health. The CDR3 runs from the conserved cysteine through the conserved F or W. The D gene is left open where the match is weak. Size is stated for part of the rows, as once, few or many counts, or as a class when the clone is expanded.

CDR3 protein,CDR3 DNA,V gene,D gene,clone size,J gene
CASSQGGGGFSNQPQHF,TGCGCCAGCAGCCAAGGAGGGGGCGGCTTTAGCAATCAGCCCCAGCATTTT,TRBV4-1,TRBD1,NA,TRBJ1-5
CASSPSGTYNEQFF,TGTGCCAGCAGCCCGTCGGGCACTTACAATGAGCAGTTCTTC,TRBV3-1/TRBV3-2,NA,NA,TRBJ2-1
CASSPPKGSGSYEQYF,TGTGCCAGCTCACCACCGAAAGGGAGTGGCTCCTACGAGCAGTACTTC,TRBV18,NA,NA,TRBJ2-7
CASSSGLQSTDTQYF,TGTGCCAGCTCCTCAGGCCTACAAAGCACAGATACGCAGTATTTT,TRBV7-3,NA,NA,TRBJ2-3
CASSPLRTQGDNEKLFF,TGTGCCAGCTCACCACTAAGGACCCAAGGGGATAATGAAAAACTGTTTTTT,TRBV18,NA,NA,TRBJ1-4
CASSPQAYEQYF,TGTGCCAGCAGCCCTCAGGCCTACGAGCAGTACTTC,TRBV12-3/TRBV12-4,NA,NA,TRBJ2-7
CASSYSSPGFGGELFF,TGTGCCAGCAGTTACTCGAGTCCAGGGTTTGGCGGGGAGCTGTTTTTT,TRBV6-5,NA,medium-sized,TRBJ2-2
CASKLSNSNQPQHF,TGTGCCAGTAAGTTATCTAATAGCAATCAGCCCCAGCATTTT,TRBV19,NA,NA,TRBJ1-5
CASSSGGTGGGETQYF,TGTGCCAGCAGCTCGGGGGGGACAGGGGGCGGAGAGACCCAGTACTTC,TRBV5-4,TRBD1,NA,TRBJ2-5
CASSQDPTAGANVLTF,TGCGCCAGCAGCCAAGATCCGACCGCTGGGGCCAACGTCCTGACTTTC,TRBV4-3,NA,medium-sized,TRBJ2-6
CASTPLDPYEQYF,TGTGCCAGCACCCCCCTCGATCCCTACGAGCAGTACTTC,TRBV7-9,NA,NA,TRBJ2-7
CASSNREVDNQPQHF,TGTGCCAGCAGTAACAGGGAAGTCGACAATCAGCCCCAGCATTTT,TRBV6-5,NA,NA,TRBJ1-5
CASSQDRRRGTEAFF,TGCGCCAGCAGCCAAGATCGTCGCAGGGGCACTGAAGCTTTCTTT,TRBV4-3,NA,NA,TRBJ1-1
CASRPGQGQTEAFF,TGTGCCAGCAGACCGGGACAGGGGCAAACTGAAGCTTTCTTT,TRBV5-6,TRBD1,NA,TRBJ1-1
CASSAAGGTYEQYF,TGTGCCAGCAGCGCCGCGGGGGGTACCTACGAGCAGTACTTC,TRBV9,TRBD2,once,TRBJ2-7
CASSQLGQGANTGELFF,TGCGCCAGCAGTCAATTGGGACAGGGGGCGAACACCGGGGAGCTGTTTTTT,TRBV23-1,TRBD1,once,TRBJ2-2
CASSPGTGLFTEAFF,TGTGCCAGCTCGCCCGGGACAGGGTTATTCACTGAAGCTTTCTTT,TRBV18,TRBD1,once,TRBJ1-1
CASSRSSGSQYF,TGTGCCAGCAGCCGTTCTAGCGGAAGCCAGTACTTC,TRBV3-1/TRBV3-2,TRBD2,NA,TRBJ2-7
CASSPDSYGYTF,TGTGCCAGCAGTCCCGACAGCTATGGCTACACCTTC,TRBV6-2/TRBV6-3,NA,once,TRBJ1-2
CATKGLAGLRSYNEQFF,TGTGCCACGAAGGGACTAGCGGGGTTACGCTCCTACAATGAGCAGTTCTTC,TRBV28,TRBD2,NA,TRBJ2-1
CASSYPSFEAFF,TGTGCCAGCAGTTACCCATCTTTTGAAGCTTTCTTT,TRBV6-2/TRBV6-3,NA,NA,TRBJ1-1
CASSPIHGQTHYGYTF,TGTGCCAGCAGCCCGATACACGGACAGACCCACTATGGCTACACCTTC,TRBV9,NA,NA,TRBJ1-2
CASTLGLETYEQYF,TGCGCCAGCACCCTGGGACTCGAAACCTACGAGCAGTACTTC,TRBV5-1,NA,NA,TRBJ2-7
CASSRGQTYEQYF,TGTGCCAGCAGTCGCGGACAGACCTACGAGCAGTACTTC,TRBV12-3/TRBV12-4,NA,NA,TRBJ2-7
CASSAGGGGNQPQHF,TGTGCCAGCAGTGCCGGGGGAGGGGGCAATCAGCCCCAGCATTTT,TRBV25-1,NA,NA,TRBJ1-5
CSASPTSGAVYEQYF,TGCAGTGCTAGTCCAACTAGCGGAGCTGTCTACGAGCAGTACTTC,TRBV20-1,TRBD2,NA,TRBJ2-7
CASSQDILNYEQYF,TGTGCCAGCAGCCAAGATATACTCAACTACGAGCAGTACTTC,TRBV4-2,NA,NA,TRBJ2-7
CASSPNSNQPQHF,TGTGCCAGCTCACCAAACAGCAATCAGCCCCAGCATTTT,TRBV18,NA,NA,TRBJ1-5
CASSLEGALKFF,TGCGCCAGCAGCTTGGAAGGGGCGCTCAAGTTCTTC,TRBV5-1,NA,NA,TRBJ2-1
CASSYGLAGNHEQYF,TGTGCCAGCAGCTACGGACTAGCGGGAAACCACGAGCAGTACTTC,TRBV3-1/TRBV3-2,TRBD2,NA,TRBJ2-7
CASSIVLGQAEANYGYTF,TGTGCCAGTAGTATAGTTTTGGGACAGGCCGAAGCTAACTATGGCTACACCTTC,TRBV19,TRBD1,once,TRBJ1-2